Each of the 9 T cell receptor beta chains below was sequenced from the same sample in a study of CXCR3-negative and CXCR3-positive naive CD8 T cells (dated by TCRdb to the late 2010s). This sample was sequenced with a NextSeq 550. The Human TCR Profiling Kit (MiLaboratory) was used to prepare UMI-labeled 5' RACE TRB cDNA libraries. Based on TCRdb reprocessing of the reads, there is one entry per CDR3 protein sequence, and DNA is missing. The table kept for this sample lists around 52,000 distinct CDR3 sequences. The ten largest make up about 25% of the sample. Sequenced material: memory CD8+ T cells from blood. This specimen's cell subset or site label, per the study, means: conventional CD8+ memory T cells (TMEM), sorted as controls. The source is a human donor in good health. Some clones in this sample may be carry-over from other donors' samples.

The J gene is TRBJ2-5, the V gene TRBV18. CDR1 and CDR2 (germline): KGHSH, LQKENI. This CDR3 contains 12 residues. The CDR3 protein is CASSPQGGTQYF.

The chain is built from TRBV4-3 and TRBJ2-1; the TCRdb D gene call, TRBD2, has no DNA to confirm it. This CDR3 is 14 amino acids long. From germline, CDR1 is LGHNA and CDR2 YSLEER. The CDR3 sequence: CASSQEEGWYEQFF.

This chain connects TRBV7-8 to TRBJ2-7; TCRdb reports TRBD1, a call that lacks DNA to check it against. This CDR3 contains 13 residues. Per germline, CDR1 SGHVS and CDR2 FQNEAQ. The CDR3 reads CASSLAPAYEQYF.

The V call is TRBV12-3 or TRBV12-4, the J call TRBJ2-2; TCRdb designates TRBD1, a call that cannot be tested without DNA. The CDR3 runs 14 residues. The CDR3 here is CASTGTGLAGELFF.

The chain joins TRBV6-2 or TRBV6-3 to TRBJ2-7. The CDR3 extends over 17 amino acids. Germline CDR1 and CDR2: MNHEY and SVGEGT. CDR3 protein: CASSYDSRAFASYEQYF.

V gene TRBV28 combines with J gene TRBJ2-1; as DNA is missing, the TRBD2 call by TCRdb cannot be tested. Germline values: CDR1 MDHEN, CDR2 SYDVKM. This CDR3 comprises 19 residues. The CDR3 loop reads CASSPGTSGFYEAYNEQFF.

The gene calls are TRBV6-5 and TRBJ2-6; the D call of TRBD2 rests on TCRdb alone, since no DNA is present to check it. The germline V gene has CDR1 MNHEY and CDR2 SVGAGI. The CDR3 contains 16 residues. The CDR3 spells CASSWASGSGANVLTF.

The rearrangement joins TRBV6-6 to TRBJ2-7; the D call of TRBD1 rests on TCRdb alone, since no DNA is present to check it. CDR3 length: 16 amino acids. Germline V gene data show CDR1 as MNHNY and CDR2 as SVGAGI (reference sequence). CDR3: CASSYSVSGTGREQYF.

This chain connects TRBV7-8 to TRBJ2-3; TCRdb's D call of TRBD2 is untestable without DNA. Looked up from germline, CDR1 is SGHVS and CDR2 is FQNEAQ. This CDR3 has 18 residues. The CDR3 sequence is CASSLSAWASGGIDTQYF.